The 18 T cell receptor beta chains in this list originate from one sample, sequenced in a study of blood T cell repertoires in COVID-19. Some clones are missing from TCRdb's copy, which holds only in-frame ones; the method was immunoSEQ multiplex PCR. The sample has about 180,000 clones; around 85% are singletons. Sequences were obtained from peripheral blood. The origin of the receptors is a human donor with active or convalescent COVID-19. The donor label of this sample is uncertain.

The V call is TRBV12-5, the J call TRBJ2-5, with D unclear. The CDR3 spans 13 residues. V lost 3 bases, J lost 5 bases, and 10 bases lay in between. Per germline, CDR1 LGHNT and CDR2 FRNRAP. Here the CDR3 reads CASGLRPGETQYF. The CDR3 DNA reads as TGTGCTAGTGGTTTAAGGCCCGGGGAGACCCAGTACTTC.

The chain carries TRBV29-1 and TRBJ1-2, with TRBD1 as a possible D gene (6 bases). Per the germline V gene, CDR1 is SQVTM and CDR2 is ANQGSEA. The CDR3 has 10 amino acids. The germline V and J ends were trimmed by 7 bases and 6 bases, with 9 bases remaining between them. CDR3: CSAAGDGYTF. CDR3 nucleotide sequence: TGCAGCGCTGCAGGGGATGGCTACACCTTC. Using reference TRBV29-1 and TRBJ1-2 for the parts outside the CDR3, the full variable domain is SAVISQKPSRDICQRGTSLTIQCQVDSQVTMMFWYRQQPGQSLTLIATANQGSEATYESGFVIDKFPISRPNLTFSTLTVSNMSPEDSSIYLCSAAGDGYTFGSGTRLTVV.

The V call is TRBV5-5, the J call TRBJ2-7; D call uncertain. The CDR3 spans 15 residues. Germline V gives CDR1 SGHKS, CDR2 YYEKEE (reference sequence). V lost 4 bases, J lost 2 bases, and 16 bases lay in between. CDR3 sequence (DNA): TGTGCCAGCAGCCTGGGTAGCCGTCTTACCTACGAGCAGTACTTC. Its translation is CASSLGSRLTYEQYF.

This chain connects TRBV12-5 to TRBJ2-5, with D possibly TRBD2 on 7 matching bases. The V gene lost 3 bases and the J gene lost 5 bases, with 10 bases spanning the gap. The germline V gene encodes CDR1 LGHNT and CDR2 FRNRAP. The CDR3 spans 13 residues. The CDR3 DNA follows: TGTGCTAGTGGTTTAGGGGGAGGGGAGACCCAGTACTTC. This encodes CASGLGGGETQYF. Supplemented by reference TRBV12-5 and TRBJ2-5, the full variable domain reads DARVTQTPRHKVTEMGQEVTMRCQPILGHNTVFWYRQTMMQGLELLAYFRNRAPLDDSGMPKDRFSAEMPDATLATLKIQPSEPRDSAVYFCASGLGGGETQYFGPGTRLLVL.

J is TRBJ1-4 and V is TRBV5-4, with a possible D match to TRBD1 (6 bases). The CDR3 length is 14 residues. Trimming removed 4 bases from V and 3 bases from J, with 10 bases in between. Germline V gives CDR1 SGHNT, CDR2 YYREEE (reference sequence). The CDR3 region has the DNA TGTGCCAGCAGCATAGGGGGATCTAATGAAAAACTGTTTTTT. Translating it yields CASSIGGSNEKLFF. The full variable domain, with the rest looked up from reference TRBV5-4 and TRBJ1-4, is ETGVTQSPTHLIKTRGQQVTLRCSSQSGHNTVSWYQQALGQGPQFIFQYYREEENGRGNFPPRFSGLQFPNYSSELNVNALELDDSALYLCASSIGGSNEKLFFGSGTQLSVL.

The chain employs TRBV5-4 and TRBJ2-5; maybe TRBD2 (6 bases). The V and J ends lost 3 bases and 4 bases respectively, with 10 bases between them. There are 13 residues in the CDR3. Germline V gene data show CDR1 as SGHNT and CDR2 as YYREEE (reference sequence). The CDR3: CASSSDYAETQYF. CDR3 DNA sequence: TGTGCCAGCAGCTCGGACTACGCAGAGACCCAGTACTTC.

The chain has TRBV9 and TRBJ2-1, with TRBD2 matching 10 bases. This CDR3 comprises 17 residues. Germline CDR1 SGDLS, CDR2 YYNGEE. Trimming removed 4 bases from V and 8 bases from J; junction bases left unmatched: 15. The CDR3, as DNA: TGTGCCAGCAGCCGTGGTTCTAGCGGGAGTAGGAGGGATGAGCAGTTCTTC. Translated: CASSRGSSGSRRDEQFF.

V is TRBV7-6 and J is TRBJ1-2; D is perhaps TRBD1 (5 bases). This CDR3 contains 12 residues. V shed 8 bases and J shed 4 bases, with 11 bases lying between them. Germline values: CDR1 SGHVS, CDR2 FNYEAQ. CDR3 DNA sequence: TGTGCCAGCGGGGGGGTTGGCTATGGCTACACCTTC. This encodes CASGGVGYGYTF. Based on the CDR3 plus reference TRBV7-6 and TRBJ1-2, the full variable domain is GAGVSQSPRYKVTKRGQDVALRCDPISGHVSLYWYRQALGQGPEFLTYFNYEAQQDKSGLPNDRFSAERPEGSISTLTIQRTEQRDSAMYRCASGGVGYGYTFGSGTRLTVV.

The rearrangement links TRBV11-3 to TRBJ2-1, with 7 bases matching TRBD2. V gave up 1 base and J gave up 10 bases; unmatched junction bases: 1. In germline, CDR1 is SGHNT, CDR2 YENEEA. This CDR3 has 12 amino acids. CDR3 nucleotides: TGTGCCAGCAGCTTAGTGACTAGCGAGCAGTTCTTC. Amino acid sequence: CASSLVTSEQFF.

The chain joins TRBV4-2 to TRBJ2-3, with 7 bases matching TRBD2. J lost 5 bases, V lost 4 bases, and 27 bases had no gene match. The CDR3 runs to 21 residues. Germline values: CDR1 LGHNA, CDR2 YNFKEQ. CDR3 loop: CASSPMTASGGSARFVDTQYF. The CDR3 DNA reads as TGTGCCAGCAGCCCCATGACAGCGTCCGGGGGGAGCGCTAGATTTGTAGATACGCAGTATTTT.

This rearrangement joins TRBV24-1 to TRBJ2-3; 8 nucleotides agree with TRBD2. Germline lookup yields CDR1 KGHDR and CDR2 SFDVKD. Germline trimming cut 9 bases from V and 4 bases from J; bases unmatched to any gene: 32. The CDR3 spans 22 residues. DNA for the CDR3: TGTGCCACCCTCGGGGGGGTGCCCCGGCTTGTGAAAACAGGGTGGACCTCAGATACGCAGTATTTT. Protein: CATLGGVPRLVKTGWTSDTQYF.

In its sample, this clone is medium-sized. CDR3 residues: CASSARGTEAFF. The CDR3 nucleotides are TGTGCCAGCAGTGCCAGGGGCACTGAAGCTTTCTTT. This sequence joins TRBV2 and TRBJ1-1, with D possibly TRBD1 on 6 matching bases. Germline CDR1 and CDR2: SNHLY and FYNNEI. The CDR3 covers 12 residues. V dropped 4 bases and J dropped 4 bases, with 7 bases sitting between them.

As regards this clone: Other DNA sequences in this specimen translate into the identical CDR3. The V call is TRBV29-1, the J call TRBJ1-1, with unresolved D. The CDR3 runs 11 residues. V lost 3 bases, J lost 5 bases, and 7 bases lay in between. Germline V CDR1 and CDR2: SQVTM, ANQGSEA. Here the CDR3 reads CSVDKSTEAFF. In DNA form, the CDR3 reads TGCAGCGTTGATAAGAGTACTGAAGCTTTCTTT.

The chain couples TRBV4-3 to TRBJ2-7, with D possibly matching TRBD2 (6 bases). Germline CDR1 reads LGHNA; CDR2 reads YSLEER. The CDR3 is 13 amino acids. V was trimmed by 5 bases and J by 0 bases, leaving 8 bases between them. CDR3 sequence: CASSGGSSYEQYF. The DNA of the CDR3 is TGCGCCAGCAGCGGGGGGAGCTCCTACGAGCAGTACTTC.

The J gene is TRBJ1-6, the V gene TRBV11-3; 9 bases align to TRBD1. CDR1 is SGHNT and CDR2 is YENEEA in the germline V gene. The CDR3 is 14 residues long. J gave up 9 bases and V 3 bases, and 3 bases lay outside the gene matches. The CDR3 loop reads CASSLGQGSSPLHF. The CDR3 nucleotides are TGTGCCAGCAGCTTGGGACAGGGAAGTTCACCCCTCCACTTT.

The gene calls are TRBV18 and TRBJ2-7; no definite D call. The V gene's germline CDR1 is KGHSH and CDR2 LQKENI. The CDR3 contains 11 residues. Trimming removed 3 bases at V and 4 bases at J, with 4 bases between. The CDR3 protein is CASSPRYEQYF. The CDR3 bases are TGTGCCAGCTCACCGAGGTACGAGCAGTACTTC. Together with reference TRBV18 and TRBJ2-7, the CDR3 gives the full variable domain: NAGVMQNPRHLVRRRGQEARLRCSPMKGHSHVYWYRQLPEEGLKFMVYLQKENIIDESGMPKERFSAEFPKEGPSILRIQQVVRGDSAAYFCASSPRYEQYFGPGTRLTVT.

The chain combines TRBV4-1 with TRBJ2-1; possibly TRBD2 for D (7 bases). The CDR3 is 18 residues long. Trimming pared 6 bases from V and 1 base from J, leaving 22 bases between. Germline CDR1 reads MGHRA; CDR2 reads YSYEKL. This CDR3 is CASSPPIGRGGSYNEQFF. CDR3 bases: TGCGCCAGCAGTCCCCCCATTGGGAGGGGGGGGTCCTACAATGAGCAGTTCTTC.

The rearrangement links TRBV7-6 to TRBJ2-7, with a possible D match to TRBD1 (6 bases). The CDR3 sequence is 15 residues long. Germline values: CDR1 SGHVS, CDR2 FNYEAQ. The V gene lost 1 base and the J gene lost 2 bases, with 12 bases spanning the gap. The CDR3 spells CASSLGQGIAYEQYF. The CDR3 nucleotides read TGTGCCAGCAGCTTAGGCCAGGGGATCGCCTACGAGCAGTACTTC.